The 24 T cell receptor beta chains reported below all come from one sample, sequenced in a study of T cell changes during pregnancy in multiple sclerosis. The table came from immunoSEQ multiplex PCR; TCRdb's copy has only in-frame clones and leaves some out. Of 45,000 to 65,000 clones in the sample, 85% to 95% were seen once. This specimen was CD4+ T cells from peripheral blood mononuclear cells, taken in the third trimester of pregnancy. The receptors come from a female donor with multiple sclerosis, enrolled in a pregnancy study.

The chain joins TRBV7-2 to TRBJ1-5, with D possibly TRBD1 on 5 matching bases. Germline V CDR1 and CDR2: SGHTA, FQGNSA. The V and J ends lost 5 bases and 7 bases respectively, with 15 bases between them. There are 14 residues in the CDR3. CDR3: CASSPQSRGQPQHF. In DNA, the CDR3 is TGTGCCAGCAGCCCGCAGTCCCGGGGGCAGCCCCAGCATTTT.

The chain links TRBV7-2 to TRBJ1-1; the match to TRBD1 covers 7 bases. The V gene end was trimmed by 2 bases and the J gene end by 7 bases; junction bases not matched to a gene: 7. This CDR3 has 14 amino acids. Germline V lookup: CDR1 SGHTA, CDR2 FQGNSA. The chain's CDR3 is CASSLYGQGGEAFF. DNA for the CDR3: TGTGCCAGCAGCTTATATGGGCAGGGGGGTGAAGCTTTCTTT.

The chain couples TRBV28 to TRBJ2-5, with 8 bases lining up with TRBD1. The CDR3 has 16 amino acids. Germline V gene sequence: CDR1 MDHEN, CDR2 SYDVKM. V lost 2 bases to trimming and J lost 5 bases; unmatched junction nucleotides: 10. The CDR3 DNA sequence: TGTGCCAGCAGTTTAAGACAGGGGTTTGGTCAGGAGACCCAGTACTTC. As protein: CASSLRQGFGQETQYF.

The chain employs TRBV21-1 and TRBJ2-3; the table assigns TRBD1, which was not confirmed against the DNA. TRBV21-1 is assigned pseudogene status. CDR3 length: 16 residues. CDR3 loop: CASSYGDRGVSDTQYF. The DNA for the CDR3 is TGTGCCAGCAGCTACGGCGACAGGGGGGTCTCAGATACGCAGTATTTT.

V gene TRBV6-5 combines with J gene TRBJ2-7; TRBD1 matches 7 bases. This CDR3 comprises 13 residues. V shed 6 bases and J 4 bases; nucleotides not matched to a gene: 6. Germline CDR1 is MNHEY and CDR2 is SVGAGI. CDR3: CASSDEGAYEQYF. The CDR3 DNA reads as TGTGCCAGCAGCGACGAGGGGGCTTACGAGCAGTACTTC.

This chain links TRBV7-9 with TRBJ2-1; 7 bases are shared with TRBD2. The CDR3 consists of 13 residues. After removal of 5 bases from V and 10 bases from J, the junction contained 8 bases not matched to a gene. From germline, CDR1 is SEHNR and CDR2 FQNEAQ (reference sequence). CDR3 sequence: CASSPNGRGEQFF. Here the CDR3 DNA reads TGTGCCAGCAGCCCGAATGGGAGGGGAGAGCAGTTCTTC.

The chain employs TRBV19 and TRBJ1-2; D unresolved. This CDR3 is built from 12 residues. Trimming removed 2 bases from V and 6 bases from J, with 7 bases in between. CDR1 and CDR2 from the germline V gene are LNHDA and SQIVND (reference sequence). The CDR3 reads CASSIRVDGYTF. For the CDR3, the DNA is TGTGCCAGTAGTATACGGGTCGATGGCTACACCTTC. Variable domain in full (rest from reference TRBV19 and TRBJ1-2): DGGITQSPKYLFRKEGQNVTLSCEQNLNHDAMYWYRQDPGQGLRLIYYSQIVNDFQKGDIAEGYSVSREKKESFPLTVTSAQKNPTAFYLCASSIRVDGYTFGSGTRLTVV.

This clone is a singleton in its sample. J is TRBJ2-1 and V is TRBV6-6; weak D call: TRBD1 (5 bases). V was cut by 3 bases and J by 0 bases, with 6 bases left in between. The CDR3 is 14 residues long. Germline V lookup: CDR1 MNHNY, CDR2 SVGAGI (reference sequence). CDR3 in amino acids: CASSYDSSYNEQFF. Here the CDR3 DNA reads TGTGCCAGCAGTTATGACAGCTCCTACAATGAGCAGTTCTTC.

J is TRBJ1-4 and V is TRBV4-2; D uncertain. The CDR3 is 13 amino acids. CDR1 LGHNA and CDR2 YNFKEQ come from the germline V gene. Trimming stripped 0 bases from V and 8 bases from J, with 7 bases between. In DNA form, the CDR3 reads TGTGCCAGCAGCCAAGAATCCCGGGAAAAACTGTTTTTT. Translated, it gives CASSQESREKLFF.

This sequence joins TRBV11-2 and TRBJ2-1; the D gene is possibly TRBD2 (5 bases). In germline, CDR1 is SGHAT, CDR2 FQNNGV. CDR3 size: 15 residues. The ends were cut back, 4 bases at V and 1 base at J, with 11 bases in the middle. This CDR3 is CASSSPSGSYNEQFF. DNA of the CDR3: TGTGCCAGCAGCTCCCCTTCGGGATCCTACAATGAGCAGTTCTTC. The whole variable domain, remainder taken from reference TRBV11-2 and TRBJ2-1, is EAGVAQSPRYKIIEKRQSVAFWCNPISGHATLYWYQQILGQGPKLLIQFQNNGVVDDSQLPKDRFSAERLKGVDSTLKIQPAKLEDSAVYLCASSSPSGSYNEQFFGPGTRLTVL.

The rearrangement joins TRBV27 to TRBJ1-2, with D hard to call. Per the germline V gene, CDR1 is MNHEY and CDR2 is SMNVEV (reference sequence). V lost 3 bases and J 2 bases, leaving 7 bases between the germline ends. This CDR3 has 13 residues. The CDR3 loop is CASSFGENYGYTF. CDR3 coding DNA: TGTGCCAGCAGTTTCGGGGAAAACTATGGCTACACCTTC.

The rearrangement uses TRBV5-1 and TRBJ2-5, with 7 positions matching TRBD1. Germline loops: CDR1 SGHRS, CDR2 YFSETQ. V gave up 3 bases and J gave up 2 bases; unmatched junction bases: 4. This CDR3 spans 14 amino acids. CDR3 loop: CASSYGTDQETQYF. The CDR3 region has the DNA TGCGCCAGCAGCTACGGGACAGATCAAGAGACCCAGTACTTC.

This rearrangement joins TRBV6-5 to TRBJ1-2; 7 bases align to TRBD1. The junction had 16 bases not matched to a gene; V was cut back by 4 bases and J by 8 bases. The germline V gene encodes CDR1 MNHEY and CDR2 SVGAGI. The CDR3 loop spans 16 amino acids. This CDR3 is CASSSRDRALSRGYTF. In DNA form, the CDR3 reads TGTGCCAGCAGTTCACGCGACAGGGCCCTTTCGCGGGGCTACACCTTC.

The rearrangement links TRBV5-6 to TRBJ2-2; 12 positions agree with TRBD1. Germline CDR1 and CDR2: SGHDT and YYEEEE. The junction had 5 bases not matched to a gene; V was cut back by 3 bases and J by 2 bases. The CDR3 covers 17 residues. CDR3 sequence (DNA): TGTGCCAGCAGCTCCCTCGGGACAGGGGGCAACACCGGGGAGCTGTTTTTT. Encoded protein: CASSSLGTGGNTGELFF.

The rearrangement joins TRBV5-1 to TRBJ2-1; 9 positions match TRBD1. The CDR3 length is 15 residues. Germline V gene sequence: CDR1 SGHRS, CDR2 YFSETQ. J lost 5 bases, V lost 4 bases, and 7 bases had no gene match. The CDR3 bases are TGCGCCAGCAGCATGAACAGGGGGCGAAACAATGAGCAGTTCTTC. Translating gives CASSMNRGRNNEQFF. Supplemented by reference TRBV5-1 and TRBJ2-1, the full variable domain reads KAGVTQTPRYLIKTRGQQVTLSCSPISGHRSVSWYQQTPGQGLQFLFEYFSETQRNKGNFPGRFSGRQFSNSRSEMNVSTLELGDSALYLCASSMNRGRNNEQFFGPGTRLTVL.

The V gene is TRBV14, the J gene TRBJ2-7; D unresolved. With 0 bases removed from V and 2 bases from J, the gap between germline ends came to 8 bases. CDR3 length: 14 residues. Germline-derived CDR1 and CDR2 are SGHDN and FVKESK. CDR3 protein: CASSQDRTAYEQYF. In DNA form, the CDR3 reads TGTGCCAGCAGCCAAGATCGAACAGCCTACGAGCAGTACTTC.

The chain is built from TRBV11-2 and TRBJ2-1; D gene ambiguous. The CDR3 contains 15 residues. V gave up 5 bases and J gave up 6 bases, with 17 bases separating them. Per the germline V gene, CDR1 is SGHAT and CDR2 is FQNNGV. The chain's CDR3 is CASSPLQRSTNEQFF. CDR3 sequence (DNA): TGTGCCAGCAGCCCCCTTCAACGGAGTACCAATGAGCAGTTCTTC.

The V call is TRBV18, the J call TRBJ1-1; tentatively, D is TRBD1 (5 bases). V was pared by 10 bases and J by 4 bases, with 19 bases between. The CDR3 consists of 14 residues. The V gene's germline CDR1 is KGHSH and CDR2 LQKENI. This CDR3 is CATESGTSGTEAFF. DNA of the CDR3: TGTGCCACTGAAAGCGGGACCTCGGGCACTGAAGCTTTCTTT.

The chain carries TRBV7-9 and TRBJ2-2, with 11 bases matching TRBD1. Germline-derived CDR1 and CDR2 are SEHNR and FQNEAQ (reference sequence). J lost 7 bases, V lost 5 bases, and 3 bases had no gene match. The CDR3 extends over 14 amino acids. The CDR3 DNA is TGTGCCAGCAGCCGGACAGGGGGCGGCGGGGAGCTGTTTTTT. Protein: CASSRTGGGGELFF.

The table lists this clone with a count of one. The rearrangement uses TRBV18 and TRBJ1-5; 8 bases match TRBD1. Germline CDR1 and CDR2: KGHSH and LQKENI. The CDR3 length is 16 residues. Trimming cost V 6 bases and J 2 bases; bases outside gene matches: 9. The CDR3 here is CASSRQGPLGNQPQHF. CDR3 bases: TGTGCCAGCTCGAGACAGGGGCCCTTGGGCAATCAGCCCCAGCATTTT.

The chain joins TRBV18 to TRBJ2-7; 9 bases are a match to TRBD2. Trimming cost V 3 bases and J 3 bases; bases outside gene matches: 3. The CDR3 is 14 residues long. Germline loops: CDR1 KGHSH, CDR2 LQKENI. As DNA, the CDR3 is TGTGCCAGCTCACCTCTAGCGGGGCACTACGAGCAGTACTTC. Residues: CASSPLAGHYEQYF.

The rearrangement uses TRBV2 and TRBJ1-5; no definite D call. Germline assignment: CDR1 SNHLY and CDR2 FYNNEI. CDR3 length: 15 residues. Deletions cut 5 bases from V and 4 bases from J, with 15 bases between. CDR3 sequence (DNA): TGTGCCAGCAGTCAGGAGGGTACCGTTAATCAGCCCCAGCATTTT. It translates to CASSQEGTVNQPQHF.

The chain links TRBV6-5 to TRBJ1-1; D gene unclear. CDR1 MNHEY and CDR2 SVGAGI come from the germline V gene. The CDR3 consists of 14 residues. The V and J ends lost 8 bases and 1 base respectively, with 14 bases between them. Here the CDR3 reads CASSHRGSNTEAFF. The DNA of the CDR3 is TGTGCCAGCTCACATCGGGGATCGAACACTGAAGCTTTCTTT.

As regards this clone: An end of the junction differs from the germline gene, which may be a read error. The chain joins TRBV14 to TRBJ1-1; no firm D call. Germline loops: CDR1 SGHDN, CDR2 FVKESK. The CDR3 length is 13 residues. The CDR3 is CASSPWANSEAFF. Here the CDR3 DNA reads TGTGCCAGCAGCCCCTGGGCGAACAGTGAAGCTTTCTTT.